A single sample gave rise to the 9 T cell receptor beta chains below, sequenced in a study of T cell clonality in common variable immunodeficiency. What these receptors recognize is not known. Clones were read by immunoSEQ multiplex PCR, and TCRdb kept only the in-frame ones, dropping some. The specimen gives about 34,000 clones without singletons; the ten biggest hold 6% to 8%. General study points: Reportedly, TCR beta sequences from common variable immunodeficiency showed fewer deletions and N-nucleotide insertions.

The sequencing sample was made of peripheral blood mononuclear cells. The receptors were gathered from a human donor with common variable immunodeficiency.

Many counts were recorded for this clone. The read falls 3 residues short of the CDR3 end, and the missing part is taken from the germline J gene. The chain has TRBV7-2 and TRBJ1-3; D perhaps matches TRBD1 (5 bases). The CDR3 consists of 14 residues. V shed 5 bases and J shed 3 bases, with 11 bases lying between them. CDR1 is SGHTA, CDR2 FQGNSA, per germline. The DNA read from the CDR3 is TGTGCCAGCAGCCCCAGGGTGGATGGAAACACC. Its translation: CASSPRVDGNT. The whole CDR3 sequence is CASSPRVDGNTIYF.

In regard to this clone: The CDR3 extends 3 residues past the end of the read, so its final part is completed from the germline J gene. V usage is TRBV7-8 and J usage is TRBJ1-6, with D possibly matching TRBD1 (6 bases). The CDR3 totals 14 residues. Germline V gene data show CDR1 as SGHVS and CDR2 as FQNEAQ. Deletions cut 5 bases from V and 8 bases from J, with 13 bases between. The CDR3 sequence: CASSPGVLDSPLHF. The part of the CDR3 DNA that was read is TGTGCCAGCAGCCCAGGGGTGCTGGATTCACCC.

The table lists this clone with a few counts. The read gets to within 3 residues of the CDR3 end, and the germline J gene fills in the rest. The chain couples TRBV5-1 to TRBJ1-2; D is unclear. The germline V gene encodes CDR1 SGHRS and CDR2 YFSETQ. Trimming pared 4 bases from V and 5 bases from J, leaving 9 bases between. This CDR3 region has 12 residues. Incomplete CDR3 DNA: TGCGCCAGCAGCGCCGGGGTGTATGGC. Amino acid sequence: CASSAGVYG. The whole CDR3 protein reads CASSAGVYGYTF.

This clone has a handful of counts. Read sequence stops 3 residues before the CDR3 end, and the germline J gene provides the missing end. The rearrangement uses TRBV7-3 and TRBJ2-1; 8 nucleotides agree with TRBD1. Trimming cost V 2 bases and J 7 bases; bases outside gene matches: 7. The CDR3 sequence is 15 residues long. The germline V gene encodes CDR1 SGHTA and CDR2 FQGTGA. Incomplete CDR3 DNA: TGTGCCAGCAGCTTAGGGCAGGGGGCATCAAATGAG. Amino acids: CASSLGQGASNE. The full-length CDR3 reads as CASSLGQGASNEQFF.

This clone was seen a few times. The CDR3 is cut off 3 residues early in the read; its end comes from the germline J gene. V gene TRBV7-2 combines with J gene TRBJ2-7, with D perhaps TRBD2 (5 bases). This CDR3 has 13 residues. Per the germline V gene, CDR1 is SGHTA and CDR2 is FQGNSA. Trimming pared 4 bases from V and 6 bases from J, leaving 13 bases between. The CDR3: CASSSTSSGEQYF. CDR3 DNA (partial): TGTGCCAGCAGCTCAACTAGTTCCGGCGAG.

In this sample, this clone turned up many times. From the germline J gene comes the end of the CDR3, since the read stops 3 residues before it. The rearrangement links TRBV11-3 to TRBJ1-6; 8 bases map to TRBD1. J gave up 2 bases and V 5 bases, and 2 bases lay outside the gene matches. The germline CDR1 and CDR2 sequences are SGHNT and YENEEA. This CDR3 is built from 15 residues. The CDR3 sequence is CASSLTGAYNSPLHF. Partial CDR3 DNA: TGTGCCAGCAGCCTGACAGGGGCCTATAATTCACCC. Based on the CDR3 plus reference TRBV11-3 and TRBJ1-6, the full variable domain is EAGVVQSPRYKIIEKKQPVAFWCNPISGHNTLYWYLQNLGQGPELLIRYENEEAVDDSQLPKDRFSAERLKGVDSTLKIQPAELGDSAVYLCASSLTGAYNSPLHFGNGTRLTVT.

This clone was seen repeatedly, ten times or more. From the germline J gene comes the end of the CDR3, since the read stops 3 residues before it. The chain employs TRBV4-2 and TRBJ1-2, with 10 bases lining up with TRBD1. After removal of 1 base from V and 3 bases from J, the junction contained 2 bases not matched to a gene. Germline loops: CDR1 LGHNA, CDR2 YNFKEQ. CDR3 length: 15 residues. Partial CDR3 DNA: TGTGCCAGCAGCCAAGGACAGGGGGCGGACTATGGC. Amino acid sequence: CASSQGQGADYG. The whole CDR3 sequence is CASSQGQGADYGYTF.

CDR3 DNA, as far as it was read: TGTGCCAGTAGTATAAGGGGAGAGGCCGGGGAG. Translated, it gives CASSIRGEAGE. The entire CDR3 protein reads CASSIRGEAGELFF. The J gene is TRBJ2-2, the V gene TRBV19; D possibly matches TRBD1 or TRBD2 (5 bases each). The missing CDR3 end, 3 residues past where the read stops, is filled in from the germline J gene. Germline lookup yields CDR1 LNHDA and CDR2 SQIVND (reference sequence). This CDR3 is built from 14 residues. V shed 2 bases and J shed 6 bases, with 10 bases lying between them. Full variable domain (outside the CDR3, taken from reference TRBV19 and TRBJ2-2): DGGITQSPKYLFRKEGQNVTLSCEQNLNHDAMYWYRQDPGQGLRLIYYSQIVNDFQKGDIAEGYSVSREKKESFPLTVTSAQKNPTAFYLCASSIRGEAGELFFGEGSRLTVL.

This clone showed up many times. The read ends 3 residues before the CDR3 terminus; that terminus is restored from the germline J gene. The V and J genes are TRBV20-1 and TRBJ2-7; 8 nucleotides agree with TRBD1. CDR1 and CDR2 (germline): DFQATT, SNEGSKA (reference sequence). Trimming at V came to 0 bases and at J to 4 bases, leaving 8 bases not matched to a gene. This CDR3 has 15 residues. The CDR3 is CSARDSRQGPYEQYF. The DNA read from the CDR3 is TGCAGTGCTAGAGATAGTCGACAGGGGCCATACGAG.